Reported below is one TCR beta chain. From the RT-PCR reads, TCRdb called clonotypes with MiXCR, one entry per CDR3 protein. The sample carries about 570,000 distinct CDR3 sequences, about 11% recorded once. The sample belongs to a study of response to subunit inactivated influenza vaccine. The same data also contributed to another study, on T cells expressing NK-cell markers. That study adds: As the method of synthesis, 5'RACE template switching with UMIs yielded TCR beta cDNA. CD8+ T cells in roughly six donors included dominant NKG2C+ clonotypes at roughly 1.0-8%.

The sequence was collected from a man between 50 and 59 years old who received an inactivated influenza vaccine. Sequenced material: PBMCs from blood, taken on the day of vaccination.

The CDR3: CASSPQQRERSYEQYF. CDR3 DNA sequence: TGTGCCAGCTCACCACAACAGCGGGAGAGGTCTTACGAGCAGTACTTC. This chain connects TRBV18 to TRBJ2-7; 8 bases map to TRBD2. Germline assignment: CDR1 KGHSH and CDR2 LQKENI. This CDR3 spans 16 amino acids. Unmatched junction bases numbered 9, after V lost 1 base and J lost 4 bases.